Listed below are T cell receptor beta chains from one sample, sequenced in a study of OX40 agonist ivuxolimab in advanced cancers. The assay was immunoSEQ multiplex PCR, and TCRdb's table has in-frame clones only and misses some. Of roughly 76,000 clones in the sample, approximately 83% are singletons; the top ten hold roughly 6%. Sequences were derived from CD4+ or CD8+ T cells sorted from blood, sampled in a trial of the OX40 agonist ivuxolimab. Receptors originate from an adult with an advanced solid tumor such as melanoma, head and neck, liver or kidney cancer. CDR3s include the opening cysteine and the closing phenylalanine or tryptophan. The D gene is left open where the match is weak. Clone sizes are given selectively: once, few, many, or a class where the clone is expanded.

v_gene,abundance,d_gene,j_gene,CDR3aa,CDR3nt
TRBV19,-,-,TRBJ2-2,CASSIGHMNTGELFF,TGTGCCAGTAGTATAGGACATATGAACACCGGGGAGCTGTTTTTT
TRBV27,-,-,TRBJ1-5,CASSSATRQNSNQPQHF,TGTGCCAGCAGTTCCGCCACGAGACAGAACTCAAATCAGCCCCAGCATTTT
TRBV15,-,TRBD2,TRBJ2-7,CATSRGGDLVIYEQYF,TGTGCCACCAGCAGGGGGGGGGACCTAGTCATCTACGAGCAGTACTTC
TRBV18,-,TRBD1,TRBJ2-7,CASSRGDRGLSYEQYF,TGTGCCAGCTCACGTGGCGACAGGGGCCTCTCCTACGAGCAGTACTTC
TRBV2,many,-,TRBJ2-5,CASRGSEIQKPPQETQYF,TGTGCCAGCAGGGGTAGCGAGATCCAGAAACCCCCCCAAGAGACCCAGTACTTC
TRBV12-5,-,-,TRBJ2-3,CASGETRSTDTQYF,TGTGCTAGTGGCGAGACACGTAGCACAGATACGCAGTATTTT
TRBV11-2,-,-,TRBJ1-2,CASSLERSGGYTF,TGTGCCAGCAGCTTAGAACGTTCAGGCGGCTACACCTTC
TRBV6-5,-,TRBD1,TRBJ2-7,CASSYGQGASYEQYF,TGTGCCAGCAGTTACGGGCAGGGGGCCTCCTACGAGCAGTACTTC
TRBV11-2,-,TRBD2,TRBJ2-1,CASSRQWTSGRDEQFF,TGTGCCAGCAGCCGTCAATGGACTAGCGGGAGGGATGAGCAGTTCTTC
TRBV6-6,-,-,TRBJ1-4,CASSYEVAFQNRKLFF,TGTGCCAGCAGTTACGAGGTGGCTTTCCAGAATAGGAAACTGTTTTTT
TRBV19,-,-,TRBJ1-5,CASNGGRYSNQPQHF,TGTGCCAGTAATGGGGGACGGTATAGCAATCAGCCCCAGCATTTT
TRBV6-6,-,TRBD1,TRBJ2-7,CASSLQGREQYF,TGTGCCAGCAGCCTACAGGGGCGGGAGCAGTACTTC